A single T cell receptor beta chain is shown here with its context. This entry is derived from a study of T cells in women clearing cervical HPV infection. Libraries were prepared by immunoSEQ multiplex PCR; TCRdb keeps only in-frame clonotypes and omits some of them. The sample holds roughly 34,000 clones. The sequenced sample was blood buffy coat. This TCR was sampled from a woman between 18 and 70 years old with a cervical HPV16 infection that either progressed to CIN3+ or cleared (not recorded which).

Partial CDR3 DNA: TGTGCCAGCAGCTTGTTACAGGGTGGTGAA. The encoded protein is CASSLLQGGE. The entire CDR3 sequence reads CASSLLQGGEAFF. The chain recombines TRBV5-6 with TRBJ1-1, with D perhaps TRBD1 (6 bases). The read ends 3 residues shy of where the CDR3 ends; the end is completed using the germline J gene. The CDR3 is made up of 13 amino acids. Trimming removed 1 base at V and 7 bases at J, with 11 bases between. Looked up from germline, CDR1 is SGHDT and CDR2 is YYEEEE.